The 5 T cell receptor beta chains below come from one sample, sequenced in a study of CD8 T cells in Susac syndrome. RNA amounts of about 0.45 to 1 ug underwent reverse transcription with random hexamers. MiXCR, run by TCRdb on the immunoSEQ multiplex PCR reads, gives a single entry per CDR3 protein. The repertoire consists of roughly 200,000 distinct CDR3 sequences, with 85% to 95% occurring once and the leading ten covering about 0.08%. Material: CD4+ T cells from PBMCs. These receptors came from a human donor with multiple sclerosis.

The V and J genes are TRBV20-1 and TRBJ2-3; D is uncertain. The CDR3 runs 12 residues. In germline, CDR1 is DFQATT, CDR2 SNEGSKA (reference sequence). The V gene lost 6 bases and the J gene lost 2 bases, with 9 bases spanning the gap. This chain's CDR3 is CSAGPFTDTQYF. CDR3 sequence (DNA): TGCAGTGCCGGCCCCTTCACAGATACGCAGTATTTT.

This sequence joins TRBV5-1 and TRBJ1-2, with 8 bases fitting TRBD1. Germline V gene data show CDR1 as SGHRS and CDR2 as YFSETQ. The V gene end was trimmed by 4 bases and the J gene end by 7 bases; junction bases not matched to a gene: 6. The CDR3 has 13 amino acids. This CDR3 reads CASSLGQGSGYTF. The CDR3 DNA follows: TGCGCCAGCAGCCTAGGACAGGGATCTGGCTACACCTTC.

Points on this clonotype: A read error may account for a junction end that differs from germline. The chain carries TRBV5-1 and TRBJ1-2, with 10 bases aligning to TRBD1. The CDR3 spans 13 residues. Germline CDR1 and CDR2: SGHRS and YFSETQ. The CDR3: CASSLDRGNGYTF. The CDR3 DNA follows: TGTGCCAGCAGTTTGGACAGGGGGAACGGCTACACCTTC. The full variable domain, in which reference TRBV5-1 and TRBJ1-2 provide the parts outside the CDR3, is KAGVTQTPRYLIKTRGQQVTLSCSPISGHRSVSWYQQTPGQGLQFLFEYFSETQRNKGNFPGRFSGRQFSNSRSEMNVSTLELGDSALYLCASSLDRGNGYTFGSGTRLTVV.

This chain connects TRBV2 to TRBJ1-5, with D possibly matching TRBD1 (5 bases). The ends were cut back, 5 bases at V and 3 bases at J, with 8 bases in the middle. There are 13 residues in the CDR3. Germline V gene lookup returns CDR1 SNHLY and CDR2 FYNNEI. DNA for the CDR3: TGTGCCAGCAGTAGGGGCACCAATCAGCCCCAGCATTTT. Encoded protein: CASSRGTNQPQHF.

The J gene is TRBJ2-7, the V gene TRBV18; D call uncertain. V was shortened by 0 bases and J by 6 bases, with 6 bases between the two germline ends. Germline V gene data show CDR1 as KGHSH and CDR2 as LQKENI. CDR3 length equals 12 residues. CDR3 sequence reads: CASSPPMGEQYF. CDR3 sequence (DNA): TGTGCCAGCTCACCACCGATGGGCGAGCAGTACTTC.